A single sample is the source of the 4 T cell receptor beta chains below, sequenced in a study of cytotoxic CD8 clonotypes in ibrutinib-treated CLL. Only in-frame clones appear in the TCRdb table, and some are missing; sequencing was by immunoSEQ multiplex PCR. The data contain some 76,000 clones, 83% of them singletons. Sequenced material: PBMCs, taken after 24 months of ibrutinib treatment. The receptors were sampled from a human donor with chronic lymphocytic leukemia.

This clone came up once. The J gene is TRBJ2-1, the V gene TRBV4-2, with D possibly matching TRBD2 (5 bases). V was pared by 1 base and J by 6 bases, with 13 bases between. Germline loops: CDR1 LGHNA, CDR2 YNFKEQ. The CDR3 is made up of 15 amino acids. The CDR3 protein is CASSQGVASTNEQFF. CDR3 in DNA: TGTGCCAGCAGCCAAGGGGTAGCGAGTACCAATGAGCAGTTCTTC.

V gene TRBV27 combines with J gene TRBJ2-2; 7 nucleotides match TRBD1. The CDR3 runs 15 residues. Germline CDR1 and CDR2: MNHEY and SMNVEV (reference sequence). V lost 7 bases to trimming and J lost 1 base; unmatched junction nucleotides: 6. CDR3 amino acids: CASKTHRGNTGELFF. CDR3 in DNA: TGTGCCAGCAAGACCCACAGGGGGAACACCGGGGAGCTGTTTTTT.

The CDR3 DNA is TGCGCCAGCAGCCTGTCCCTAGATCAGCCCCAGCATTTT. This translates into CASSLSLDQPQHF. The J gene is TRBJ1-5, the V gene TRBV4-1; no definite D call. The germline V gene has CDR1 MGHRA and CDR2 YSYEKL. Trimming took 4 bases from V and 5 from J, leaving 9 bases between them. CDR3 length: 13 amino acids.

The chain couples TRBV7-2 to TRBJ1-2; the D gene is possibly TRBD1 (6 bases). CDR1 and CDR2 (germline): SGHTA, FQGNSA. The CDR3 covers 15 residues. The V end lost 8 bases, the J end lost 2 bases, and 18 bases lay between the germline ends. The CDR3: CASLSVGGKNYGYTF. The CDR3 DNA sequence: TGTGCCAGCCTTTCGGTTGGGGGCAAGAACTATGGCTACACCTTC.